This T cell receptor beta chain was recovered during a study of regulatory T cells in long-lasting Graves disease. Time point in this sample: newly diagnosed GD, antithyroid drugs for less than 3 months. TCR sequences were obtained from RNA taken from PBMCs. Through Arm-PCR of CDR3 regions and iRepertoire HTBI primers, TCR beta libraries were built. Using its own MiXCR run on the multiplex PCR reads, TCRdb lists one record per CDR3 protein. The sample shows 550,000 to 600,000 distinct CDR3 sequences, roughly a sixth of them seen only once. The table lists this clonotype with many counts. These data also featured in a second study, about T cells in Graves' hyperthyroidism and ophthalmopathy.

The source of this sequence is a man between 18 and 29 years old with Graves disease. This specimen was peripheral blood mononuclear cells (PBMCs), taken at new diagnosis, from a patient treated with antithyroid drugs.

The CDR3 bases are TGTGCCAGCAGCCGGACAGTGAGGTCCTACGAGCAGTACTTC. Protein sequence: CASSRTVRSYEQYF. The V call is TRBV7-9, the J call TRBJ2-7; a possible D gene is TRBD1 (6 bases). The CDR3 is 14 residues long. Germline loops: CDR1 SEHNR, CDR2 FQNEAQ (reference sequence). Trimming removed 5 bases from V and 1 base from J, with 12 bases in between.